This T cell receptor beta chain was recorded in a study of cytomegalovirus exposure and HLA in healthy donors. About the study: HLA-typed donors were the source of about 85 million unique TCRs, which an early data release held.

With respect to this clone: Its antigen is still unknown.

Unrecorded immune exposures were likely, despite nominal health at sampling. Study-wide results and caveats: A later analysis revealed that TCR association rates differed between HLA loci, peaking at DRB1 and bottoming out at HLA-C.

PCR amplification relied on 60 Vbeta primers (plus 13 Jbeta primers). Generated by immunoSEQ multiplex PCR, the TCRdb table keeps only in-frame clones and is missing some. This sample's table reports about 170,000 clones. The sample comprised PBMCs. The receptor comes from a woman under 30 in good health and CMV-seropositive.

The CDR3 protein is CASSSWGGEQYF. In nucleotides, the CDR3 is TGTGCCAGTAGTTCGTGGGGAGGCGAGCAGTACTTC. V gene TRBV19 combines with J gene TRBJ2-7, with a possible D match to TRBD2 (6 bases). Germline lookup yields CDR1 LNHDA and CDR2 SQIVND (reference sequence). V gave up 5 bases and J gave up 6 bases, with 11 bases separating them. The CDR3 sequence is 12 residues long.